The rows below give T cell receptor beta chains drawn from one sample of a study of blood T cell repertoires in COVID-19. The method was immunoSEQ multiplex PCR; TCRdb's version includes in-frame clones alone and lacks a portion of them. The sample includes roughly 150,000 clones, just under 90% of them seen just once. The sequenced material came from peripheral blood. These receptors were obtained from a woman of 80 years or more with acute or convalescent COVID-19. CDR3s include the opening cysteine and the closing phenylalanine or tryptophan. The D gene is left open where the match is weak. The size field is filled for only some rows; it gives once, few, many or a size class.

V: TRBV7-3
size: NA
D: NA
J: TRBJ2-1
DNA: TGTGCCAGCAGCCCGGCCGGGACACGGAAAGAGCAGTTCTTC
CDR3: CASSPAGTRKEQFF

V: TRBV25-1
size: once
D: NA
J: TRBJ2-3
DNA: TGTGCCAGCAGTGAATCGTCGACTGCAGATACGCAGTATTTT
CDR3: CASSESSTADTQYF

V: TRBV27
size: NA
D: TRBD1
J: TRBJ1-2
DNA: TGTGCCAGCAGTTTCGGACAGGGCATCTATGGCTACACCTTC
CDR3: CASSFGQGIYGYTF

V: TRBV2
size: NA
D: TRBD1
J: TRBJ1-5
DNA: TGTGCCAGCAGTAGAGGGACAGGAGGAAATCAGCCCCAGCATTTT
CDR3: CASSRGTGGNQPQHF

V: TRBV18
size: few
D: TRBD1
J: TRBJ1-2
DNA: TGTGCCAGCTCACCACCGGGACAGGGCGAGCATGGCTACACCTTC
CDR3: CASSPPGQGEHGYTF

V: TRBV10-3
size: NA
D: NA
J: TRBJ1-5
DNA: TGTGCCATCAGTGAGGCCAGGGTAAGCAATCAGCCCCAGCATTTT
CDR3: CAISEARVSNQPQHF

V: TRBV7-9
size: NA
D: NA
J: TRBJ2-5
DNA: TGTGCCAGCAGCTTGGTGGGGGCGGGTGAAGAGACCCAGTACTTC
CDR3: CASSLVGAGEETQYF

V: TRBV5-1
size: NA
D: TRBD1
J: TRBJ1-2
DNA: TGCGCCAGCAGCAAGACAGGGAGAAACTATGGCTACACCTTC
CDR3: CASSKTGRNYGYTF

V: TRBV5-1
size: NA
D: NA
J: TRBJ2-5
DNA: TGCGCCAGCAGCTTGGGGGGCCTCAGGGCAGAGACCCAGTACTTC
CDR3: CASSLGGLRAETQYF

V: TRBV27
size: once
D: TRBD1
J: TRBJ2-2
DNA: TGTGCCAGCAGTTCAGGGGGCACCACCGGGGAGCTGTTTTTT
CDR3: CASSSGGTTGELFF

V: TRBV2
size: NA
D: NA
J: TRBJ1-5
DNA: TGTGCCAGCAGTTCCGACAGCTCAGATCAGCCCCAGCATTTT
CDR3: CASSSDSSDQPQHF

V: TRBV5-1
size: once
D: TRBD1
J: TRBJ1-4
DNA: TGCGCCAGCAGCTTGGTAGGGCCAGGGGGCGGAACTAATGAAAAACTGTTTTTT
CDR3: CASSLVGPGGGTNEKLFF

V: TRBV12-3/TRBV12-4
size: NA
D: TRBD1
J: TRBJ1-1
DNA: TGTGCCAGCAGTTTAGAGGGGGCGGTAAGCGGTTTT
CDR3: CASSLEGAVSGF

V: TRBV24-1
size: once
D: TRBD2
J: TRBJ2-3
DNA: TGTGCCACCAGTGATCAGACTAGCGGGGGCACAGATACGCAGTATTTT
CDR3: CATSDQTSGGTDTQYF

V: TRBV5-6
size: once
D: NA
J: TRBJ2-7
DNA: TGTGCCAGCAGCCGGCGCAGCGGAGGCTACGAGCAGTACTTC
CDR3: CASSRRSGGYEQYF

V: TRBV5-1
size: NA
D: NA
J: TRBJ2-2
DNA: TGCGCCAGCAGCTTGGCCCCAGGTCACACCGGGGAGCTGTTTTTT
CDR3: CASSLAPGHTGELFF

V: TRBV5-5
size: NA
D: NA
J: TRBJ2-3
DNA: TGTGCCAGCAGCCGACAGGCTTTTAGGGAGACAGATACGCAGTATTTT
CDR3: CASSRQAFRETDTQYF

V: TRBV7-9
size: NA
D: TRBD1
J: TRBJ1-4
DNA: TGTGCCAGCAGCTTAAGCCGGACAGGGGAAGAAAAACTGTTTTTT
CDR3: CASSLSRTGEEKLFF

V: TRBV4-3
size: NA
D: NA
J: TRBJ1-4
DNA: TGCGCCAGCAGCCAATTCCCCGTCACAAGAGGAAAACTGTTTTTT
CDR3: CASSQFPVTRGKLFF

V: TRBV6-1
size: NA
D: NA
J: TRBJ1-4
DNA: TGTGCCAGCAGTCCGGGGGAAAAACTGTTTTTT
CDR3: CASSPGEKLFF

V: TRBV20-1
size: once
D: TRBD1
J: TRBJ1-2
DNA: TGCAGTGCCACAGGGGCGGATGGCTACACCTTC
CDR3: CSATGADGYTF

V: TRBV6-6
size: NA
D: TRBD1
J: TRBJ1-2
DNA: TGTGCCAGCAGTTGGGACAGGGCTTCGTATGGCTACACCTTC
CDR3: CASSWDRASYGYTF

V: TRBV6-5
size: NA
D: NA
J: TRBJ1-4
DNA: TGTGCCAGCAGTTACTCGAGGGATAATGAAAAACTGTTTTTT
CDR3: CASSYSRDNEKLFF

V: TRBV5-1
size: NA
D: TRBD2
J: TRBJ2-7
DNA: TGCGCCAGCAGCGCCGGGGGGACTAGCGGGGAGGACGAGCAGTACTTC
CDR3: CASSAGGTSGEDEQYF

V: TRBV4-3
size: NA
D: NA
J: TRBJ1-1
DNA: TGCGCCAGCAGCCAAGACTTTACCAGGGCTACTGAAGCTTTCTTT
CDR3: CASSQDFTRATEAFF

V: TRBV21-1
size: NA
D: NA
J: TRBJ1-2
DNA: TGTGCCAGCTGGGAGGTTGGGGGGAACTATGGCTACACCTTC
CDR3: CASWEVGGNYGYTF

V: TRBV12-5
size: NA
D: NA
J: TRBJ2-7
DNA: TGTGCTAGTGGGATGGACAGCCACGAGCAGTACTTC
CDR3: CASGMDSHEQYF

V: TRBV9
size: NA
D: TRBD2
J: TRBJ2-1
DNA: TGTGCCAGCAGTCCGACCGGGACTAGTCCCTACAATGAGCAGTTCTTC
CDR3: CASSPTGTSPYNEQFF

V: TRBV2
size: NA
D: TRBD1
J: TRBJ1-1
DNA: TGTGCCAGCAGTGTTAGGGACAGCATGAACACTGAAGCTTTCTTT
CDR3: CASSVRDSMNTEAFF

V: TRBV7-2
size: NA
D: NA
J: TRBJ2-7
DNA: TGTGCCAGCAGCGAAGTGGGGCCTTGGTTTGACGAGCAGTACTTC
CDR3: CASSEVGPWFDEQYF